These T cell receptor beta chains were read from a single sample in a study of beta chain features in type 1 diabetes. Sequenced by immunoSEQ multiplex PCR; TCRdb stores in-frame clones only, minus some. Of around 200,000 clones detected, more than 10% appear once; the ten largest clones hold 0.62%. What was sequenced was central memory CD4+ T cells from blood. The receptors here all came from a woman aged 18-35 years in good health. The CDR3 runs from the conserved cysteine through the conserved F or W. The D gene is left open where the match is weak. The size entry is marked missing in some rows and otherwise reads once, few, many or a size class.

D gene	V gene	J gene	clone size	CDR3 DNA	CDR3 protein
NA	TRBV4-1	TRBJ2-5	many	TGCGCCAGCAGCCAAGTGGGCAGGCAAGAGACCCAGTACTTC	CASSQVGRQETQYF
NA	TRBV5-6	TRBJ1-1	NA	TGTGCCAGCAGCGTGCCTCAGGGCGTAAACACTGAAGCTTTCTTT	CASSVPQGVNTEAFF
NA	TRBV28	TRBJ1-4	NA	TGTGCCAGCAGGACCGGGACAAGGAATGAAAAACTGTTTTTT	CASRTGTRNEKLFF
TRBD1	TRBV30	TRBJ1-4	few	TGTGCCTGGGCCAGGACAGGACGGGAGGAAAAACTGTTTTTT	CAWARTGREEKLFF
TRBD1	TRBV2	TRBJ1-1	NA	TGTGCCAGCAGTCTAACCGGGACAGGGGGTACTGAAGCTTTCTTT	CASSLTGTGGTEAFF
TRBD1	TRBV30	TRBJ1-5	NA	TGTGCCTGGAAAGGTGGGACAGGATATCAGCCCCAGCATTTT	CAWKGGTGYQPQHF
TRBD1	TRBV28	TRBJ1-2	few	TGTGCCAGCAGTTTACACGGGACAGGGAACTATGGCTACACCTTC	CASSLHGTGNYGYTF
TRBD2	TRBV14	TRBJ2-1	few	TGTGCCAGCAGCGGGACTAGCGGGAATGAGCAGTTCTTC	CASSGTSGNEQFF
NA	TRBV6-5	TRBJ1-1	NA	TGTGCCAGCAGTTACCGTAGACGGGACTACGGATGGGCTTTCTTT	CASSYRRRDYGWAFF
NA	TRBV7-2	TRBJ2-4	few	TGTGCCAGCAGCCGGACCCCCGGAGGCAAAAACATTCAGTACTTC	CASSRTPGGKNIQYF
TRBD2	TRBV7-7	TRBJ2-1	few	TGTGCTAGCAGCCTCGGGACTAGCGGGAAGGATGAGCAGTTCTTC	CASSLGTSGKDEQFF
NA	TRBV28	TRBJ1-1	few	TGTGCCAGCAGAGGGGAGGAGGTGAACACTGAAGCTTTCTTT	CASRGEEVNTEAFF
TRBD1	TRBV30	TRBJ1-2	few	TGTGCCTGGAGTGTGAGGATTACAGGGGCGGGCGGCTACACCTTC	CAWSVRITGAGGYTF
TRBD1	TRBV28	TRBJ2-3	NA	TGTGCCAGCAGTTCGGGACAGGGGGGCACAGATACGCAGTATTTT	CASSSGQGGTDTQYF
NA	TRBV30	TRBJ1-5	few	TGTGCCTGGAGTGTCCCCGGCGGGGGTGGCAATCAGCCCCAGCATTTT	CAWSVPGGGGNQPQHF
NA	TRBV19	TRBJ2-1	NA	TGTGCCAGTAGTATCCCCTGGGGAGACAATGAGCAGTTCTTC	CASSIPWGDNEQFF
TRBD1	TRBV2	TRBJ1-1	NA	TGTGCCAGCAGAACAGACAGGGCGAGGGGCACTGAAGCTTTCTTT	CASRTDRARGTEAFF
TRBD2	TRBV7-7	TRBJ2-5	NA	TGTGCCAGCAGACCGGGGGGATCGGTTGGGACCCAGTACTTC	CASRPGGSVGTQYF
NA	TRBV28	TRBJ2-7	few	TGTGCCAGCAGTCCCGCACAGGGCTACGAGCAGTACTTC	CASSPAQGYEQYF
TRBD1	TRBV19	TRBJ2-1	many	TGTGCCAGTAGGCCCCCGGGACAGTACAATGAGCAGTTCTTC	CASRPPGQYNEQFF
NA	TRBV28	TRBJ2-4	few	TGTGCCAGCAGTCCCCCCCGCAGGCCCAAAAACATTCAGTACTTC	CASSPPRRPKNIQYF
NA	TRBV4-1	TRBJ2-7	NA	TGCGCCAGCAGCCAAGATTACCAGGGGTCCCCCTACGAGCAGTACTTC	CASSQDYQGSPYEQYF
TRBD1	TRBV28	TRBJ2-5	NA	TGTGCCAGCAGTTTATCCGGGACAGGGCTTCAAGAGACCCAGTACTTC	CASSLSGTGLQETQYF
NA	TRBV15	TRBJ2-2	NA	TGTGCCACCAGCAGAGACCTAGGCGGGACCGGGGAGCTGTTTTTT	CATSRDLGGTGELFF
NA	TRBV9	TRBJ2-6	NA	TGTGCCAGCAGCGTACAGGGCACTGGGGCCAACGTCCTGACTTTC	CASSVQGTGANVLTF
NA	TRBV6-5	TRBJ1-2	NA	TGTGCCAGCAGTTACGAGGGCCAGGGACATTCTTTC	CASSYEGQGHSF
NA	TRBV6-1	TRBJ2-3	few	TGTGCCAGCAGCGATGACAGGACGGATACGCAGTATTTT	CASSDDRTDTQYF
TRBD1	TRBV4-2	TRBJ1-4	NA	TGTGCCAGCAGTTTGGGACAGGGTCAGAATGAAAAACTGTTTTTT	CASSLGQGQNEKLFF
NA	TRBV4-3	TRBJ2-2	NA	TGCGCCAGCAGCCGGGGCTTCGCGAACACCGGGGAGCTGTTTTTT	CASSRGFANTGELFF
TRBD2	TRBV11-2	TRBJ2-3	NA	TGTGCCAGCAGCCCCGTGACTAGCGGGGATACGCAGTATTTT	CASSPVTSGDTQYF
TRBD2	TRBV18	TRBJ2-3	NA	TGTGCCAGCTCACCACGTGAGGCCCGGGAGGGTTCGTATTTT	CASSPREAREGSYF
NA	TRBV10-3	TRBJ2-3	NA	TGTGCCATCAGTGATTCGACAGACCGCACAGATACGCAGTATTTT	CAISDSTDRTDTQYF
NA	TRBV6-1	TRBJ2-7	NA	TGTGCCAGCAAAGGGGGTCTGGTGTACGAGCAGTACTTC	CASKGGLVYEQYF
NA	TRBV18	TRBJ2-5	few	TGTGCCAGCTCACCCGGAGGACAGCTCCAAGAGACCCAGTACTTC	CASSPGGQLQETQYF
NA	TRBV13	TRBJ2-7	NA	TGTGCCAGCAGCTTTGATCGGGGCGAGCAGTACTTC	CASSFDRGEQYF
TRBD2	TRBV7-2	TRBJ2-7	few	TGTGCCAGCAGCATGCGGACTAGCGGGAGGGATTACGAGCAGTACTTC	CASSMRTSGRDYEQYF
NA	TRBV11-3	TRBJ2-3	NA	TGTGCCAGCAGCTTAGGAGGCCTCGGAACGCAGTATTTT	CASSLGGLGTQYF
TRBD2	TRBV7-2	TRBJ2-7	many	TGTGCCAGCAGCAAAGGTCGCAATCGGGAGGGCTACGAGCAGTACTTC	CASSKGRNREGYEQYF
TRBD1	TRBV30	TRBJ2-4	NA	TGTGCCTGGAGTCCCCGGGACAGGGTCAAAAACATTCAGTACTTC	CAWSPRDRVKNIQYF
TRBD2	TRBV29-1	TRBJ2-2	NA	TGCAGCGTTGGTCGTCGCCCGGGACTAGCGGGAACCGGGGAGCTGTTTTTT	CSVGRRPGLAGTGELFF
TRBD2	TRBV14	TRBJ2-3	NA	TGTGCCAGCAGCTTCTCCCCCGGACTAGCGCGAAATACGCAGTATTTT	CASSFSPGLARNTQYF
NA	TRBV19	TRBJ1-2	few	TGTGCCACCTACCCGGGGGGAAGCCGAGACTATGGCTACACCTTC	CATYPGGSRDYGYTF
TRBD1	TRBV5-1	TRBJ2-7	NA	TGCGCCAGCAGCCTAACAGGACAGGGGCCCTACGAGCAGTACTTC	CASSLTGQGPYEQYF
TRBD1	TRBV5-4	TRBJ2-7	few	TGTGCCAGCAGCATAACCGGGACAGGGTTCTACGAGCAGTACTTC	CASSITGTGFYEQYF
NA	TRBV9	TRBJ1-2	NA	TGTGCCAGCAGCGTAGAAGCCTACCCCCCCGGAAGGGAGAACTATGGCTACACCTTC	CASSVEAYPPGRENYGYTF
TRBD1	TRBV30	TRBJ1-2	few	TGTGCCTGGAGCTCAGGGGGTAAATATGGCTACACCTTC	CAWSSGGKYGYTF
NA	TRBV13	TRBJ2-5	NA	TGTGCCAGCAGCTTCTCGGCTAGCTTCTCCCAAGAGACCCAGTACTTC	CASSFSASFSQETQYF
NA	TRBV5-4	TRBJ2-2	NA	TGTGCCACCAAGGAATGGTCGGGGTCGAACACCGGGGAGCTGTTTTTT	CATKEWSGSNTGELFF
NA	TRBV7-2	TRBJ2-1	few	TGTGCCAGCAGCTTAGGACGGGGAGGCTACAATGAGCAGTTCTTC	CASSLGRGGYNEQFF
TRBD1	TRBV29-1	TRBJ2-7	NA	TGCAGCGTTGACGGGACAGGGAATCCCTACGAGCAGTACTTC	CSVDGTGNPYEQYF
NA	TRBV30	TRBJ2-7	NA	TGTGCCTGGAGTCCAACTACCGTCGTGCAGTACTTC	CAWSPTTVVQYF
TRBD1	TRBV27	TRBJ1-1	NA	TGTGCCAGCAGCCTACAGGGGGCTAACACTGAAGCTTTCTTT	CASSLQGANTEAFF
NA	TRBV28	TRBJ2-3	few	TGTGCCAGTAGCGTTCCAGATACGCAGTATTTT	CASSVPDTQYF
TRBD1	TRBV4-2	TRBJ1-1	few	TGTGCCAGCAGCCAAGGGACAGGGGGAGGCACTGAAGCTTTCTTT	CASSQGTGGGTEAFF